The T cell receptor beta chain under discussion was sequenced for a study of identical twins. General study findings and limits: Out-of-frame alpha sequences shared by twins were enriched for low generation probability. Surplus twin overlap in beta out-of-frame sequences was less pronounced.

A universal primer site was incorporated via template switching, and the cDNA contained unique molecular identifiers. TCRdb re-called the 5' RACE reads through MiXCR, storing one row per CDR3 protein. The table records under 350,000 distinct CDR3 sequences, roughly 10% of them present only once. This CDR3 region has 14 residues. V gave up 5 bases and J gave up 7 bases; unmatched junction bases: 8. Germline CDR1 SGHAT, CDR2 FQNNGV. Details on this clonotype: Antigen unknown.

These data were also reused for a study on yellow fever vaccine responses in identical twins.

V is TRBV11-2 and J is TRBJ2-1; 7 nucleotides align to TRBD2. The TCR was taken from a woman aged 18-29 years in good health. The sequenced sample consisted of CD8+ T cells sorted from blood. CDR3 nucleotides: TGTGCCAGCAGCCCCAATTGGGGAGGGAATGAGCAGTTCTTC. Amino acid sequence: CASSPNWGGNEQFF. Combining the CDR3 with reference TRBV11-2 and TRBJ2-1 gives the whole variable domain EAGVAQSPRYKIIEKRQSVAFWCNPISGHATLYWYQQILGQGPKLLIQFQNNGVVDDSQLPKDRFSAERLKGVDSTLKIQPAKLEDSAVYLCASSPNWGGNEQFFGPGTRLTVL.